The present entry profiles one T cell receptor (beta chain) with its context. Its antigen is unknown. The roughly 120-subject validation cohort, separate from the approximately 660-subject first cohort, included the donors. Sequencing used immunoSEQ multiplex PCR; TCRdb keeps in-frame clones, though not all of them. The table lists fewer than 200,000 clones, about 86% of them singletons. The data were taken from a study of cytomegalovirus exposure and HLA in healthy donors. General observations from the study: Altogether, 160 or so TCR beta chains were recorded as cytomegalovirus-associated.

This CDR3 spans 17 amino acids. CDR1 SGHTA and CDR2 FQGNSA come from the germline V gene. The trim removed 1 base at V and 8 bases at J, leaving 9 bases unmatched. V is TRBV7-2 and J is TRBJ1-4, with 11 bases that match TRBD1. This receptor was identified in a woman between 25 and 40 years old in good health and CMV-seronegative. What was sequenced was PBMCs. CDR3 sequence: CASSLVGTGGIREKLFF. CDR3 DNA sequence: TGTGCCAGCAGCTTAGTCGGGACAGGGGGTATCAGGGAAAAACTGTTTTTT.